Listed here are 17 T cell receptor beta chains from one sample, sequenced in a study of shared clonotypes between healthy human individuals. The repertoire was sequenced with immunoSEQ multiplex PCR; TCRdb's copy has only in-frame clones and lacks some. The data show approximately 2.1 million clones, with 90% to 95% seen just once and 0.35% to 0.45% held by the top ten. Input material: naive CD4+ T cells from PBMCs. Indicated subset: CD45RA+ positively selected. Receptors originate from a man between 18 and 35 years old in good health. Some clones in this sample may be carry-over from other donors' samples.

The chain carries TRBV27 and TRBJ2-7; a possible D gene is TRBD1 (6 bases). Germline values: CDR1 MNHEY, CDR2 SMNVEV (reference sequence). Trimming pared 8 bases from V and 0 bases from J, leaving 26 bases between. The CDR3 covers 18 residues. CDR3 DNA sequence: TGTGCCAGCTCGCAGACAGGCTCCCCGATTTTTAGCTCCTACGAGCAGTACTTC. It is translated as CASSQTGSPIFSSYEQYF.

To note about this clone: Other nucleotide sequences from this sample produce the same CDR3. The chain carries TRBV28 and TRBJ1-4; D is undetermined. The length of the CDR3 is 12 residues. V dropped 6 bases and J dropped 8 bases, with 10 bases sitting between them. Germline CDR1 is MDHEN and CDR2 is SYDVKM. CDR3 residues: CASSPPGEKLFF. CDR3 bases: TGTGCCAGCAGCCCGCCTGGCGAAAAACTGTTTTTT.

The chain joins TRBV7-2 to TRBJ2-1, with 12 bases that match TRBD2. Germline assignment: CDR1 SGHTA and CDR2 FQGNSA. J lost 7 bases, V lost 3 bases, and 16 bases had no gene match. This CDR3 is 19 amino acids long. The CDR3 coding sequence is TGTGCCAGCAGCTTCGCGGGACTAGCGGGTGGGGGGCATCGAAATGAGCAGTTCTTC. This codes for CASSFAGLAGGGHRNEQFF.

The V and J genes are TRBV5-4 and TRBJ2-7; D is possibly TRBD1 (6 bases). This CDR3 comprises 15 residues. The germline V and J ends were trimmed by 5 bases and 7 bases, with 22 bases remaining between them. Germline assignment: CDR1 SGHNT and CDR2 YYREEE (reference sequence). The CDR3 DNA sequence: TGTGCCAGCAGGCAGACAAGGGGGACCTACGAGGAGCAGTACTTC. Translated: CASRQTRGTYEEQYF.

The chain has TRBV19 and TRBJ2-7; D is possibly TRBD1 (5 bases). The CDR3 has 15 residues. Germline V CDR1 and CDR2: LNHDA, SQIVND (reference sequence). Trimming pared 6 bases from V and 2 bases from J, leaving 17 bases between. The CDR3 protein is CASRKQGRLAYEQYF. CDR3 nucleotide sequence: TGTGCCAGTAGGAAGCAGGGAAGGTTGGCCTACGAGCAGTACTTC.

This chain links TRBV28 with TRBJ1-1; TRBD1 matches at 10 bases. After removal of 11 bases from V and 4 bases from J, the junction contained 13 bases not matched to a gene. CDR1 is MDHEN and CDR2 is SYDVKM in the germline V gene. This CDR3 is 15 amino acids long. Here the CDR3 reads CAGGLTGGKSTEAFF. As DNA, the CDR3 is TGTGCCGGAGGTTTGACAGGGGGCAAAAGCACTGAAGCTTTCTTT. Full variable domain (outside the CDR3, taken from reference TRBV28 and TRBJ1-1): DVKVTQSSRYLVKRTGEKVFLECVQDMDHENMFWYRQDPGLGLRLIYFSYDVKMKEKGDIPEGYSVSREKKERFSLILESASTNQTSMYLCAGGLTGGKSTEAFFGQGTRLTVV.

The genes are TRBV6-4 and TRBJ2-3; the D gene is possibly TRBD2 (6 bases). CDR1 MRHNA and CDR2 SNTAGT come from the germline V gene. V was clipped by 6 bases and J by 8 bases, with 18 bases between them. The CDR3 runs to 14 residues. CDR3 protein: CASRTGLPRGTQYF. CDR3 DNA: TGTGCCAGCAGGACGGGACTCCCCAGAGGTACGCAGTATTTT.

This chain links TRBV7-3 with TRBJ2-1; perhaps TRBD1 as D (6 bases). Looked up from germline, CDR1 is SGHTA and CDR2 is FQGTGA. The CDR3 is 14 amino acids. Trimming stripped 6 bases from V and 0 bases from J, with 9 bases between. This chain's CDR3 is CASSPGHSYNEQFF. Written as DNA, the CDR3 is TGTGCCAGCAGTCCGGGACACTCCTACAATGAGCAGTTCTTC. The full variable domain, rest sourced from reference TRBV7-3 and TRBJ2-1, is GAGVSQTPSNKVTEKGKYVELRCDPISGHTALYWYRQSLGQGPEFLIYFQGTGAADDSGLPNDRFFAVRPEGSVSTLKIQRTERGDSAVYLCASSPGHSYNEQFFGPGTRLTVL.

The gene calls are TRBV7-2 and TRBJ1-5; the match to TRBD1 covers 8 bases. Germline V gene sequence: CDR1 SGHTA, CDR2 FQGNSA. Losses at the gene ends were 0 bases for V and 6 bases for J; bases not matched to a gene: 7. CDR3 length: 16 residues. As DNA, the CDR3 is TGTGCCAGCAGCTTAGCGCGGCAGGGGGCGGCTCAGCCCCAGCATTTT. It is translated as CASSLARQGAAQPQHF.

This chain connects TRBV7-9 to TRBJ2-1, with 7 bases aligning to TRBD1. The CDR3 has 16 residues. The V gene's germline CDR1 is SEHNR and CDR2 FQNEAQ (reference sequence). J lost 3 bases, V lost 2 bases, and 7 bases had no gene match. The CDR3 sequence: CASSLYRGEGYNEQFF. In DNA form, the CDR3 reads TGTGCCAGCAGCTTATACAGGGGAGAAGGCTACAATGAGCAGTTCTTC.

The chain recombines TRBV28 with TRBJ2-5, with 8 bases lining up with TRBD2. Germline CDR1 and CDR2: MDHEN and SYDVKM. CDR3 length: 14 residues. Trimming cost V 6 bases and J 3 bases; bases outside gene matches: 6. DNA of the CDR3: TGTGCCAGCAGCAACGGGGGGGGCGAAGAGACCCAGTACTTC. As protein: CASSNGGGEETQYF. Full variable domain (rest looked up from reference TRBV28 and TRBJ2-5): DVKVTQSSRYLVKRTGEKVFLECVQDMDHENMFWYRQDPGLGLRLIYFSYDVKMKEKGDIPEGYSVSREKKERFSLILESASTNQTSMYLCASSNGGGEETQYFGPGTRLLVL.

The J gene is TRBJ1-1, the V gene TRBV7-3; the D gene is possibly TRBD1 (5 bases). Trimming pared 8 bases from V and 4 bases from J, leaving 8 bases between. This CDR3 is 11 amino acids long. Germline V gene data show CDR1 as SGHTA and CDR2 as FQGTGA. As DNA, the CDR3 is TGTGCCAGCGGTGGGGGCACTGAAGCTTTCTTT. Protein: CASGGGTEAFF. The variable domain in full, completed from reference TRBV7-3 and TRBJ1-1, reads GAGVSQTPSNKVTEKGKYVELRCDPISGHTALYWYRQSLGQGPEFLIYFQGTGAADDSGLPNDRFFAVRPEGSVSTLKIQRTERGDSAVYLCASGGGTEAFFGQGTRLTVV.

The chain carries TRBV28 and TRBJ1-5; D gene ambiguous. Per the germline V gene, CDR1 is MDHEN and CDR2 is SYDVKM. The ends were cut back, 4 bases at V and 6 bases at J, with 10 bases in the middle. The CDR3 extends over 13 amino acids. CDR3 nucleotides: TGTGCCAGCAGTTCAAGGGTTGTTCAGCCCCAGCATTTT. The encoded protein is CASSSRVVQPQHF.

The chain joins TRBV27 to TRBJ2-7; D is uncertain. V was pared by 0 bases and J by 4 bases, with 7 bases between. Germline CDR1 and CDR2: MNHEY and SMNVEV (reference sequence). CDR3 length: 13 residues. CDR3 DNA sequence: TGTGCCAGCAGTTTATCCAGGTTATACGAGCAGTACTTC. This codes for CASSLSRLYEQYF.

The chain carries TRBV5-1 and TRBJ2-5, with D perhaps TRBD1 (6 bases). The germline gives CDR1 SGHRS, CDR2 YFSETQ. CDR3 length equals 14 residues. V was shortened by 4 bases and J by 5 bases, with 15 bases between the two germline ends. The CDR3 spells CASSARQVAETQYF. CDR3 coding DNA: TGCGCCAGCAGCGCCCGACAGGTGGCCGAGACCCAGTACTTC.

The chain has TRBV18 and TRBJ2-1; 14 nucleotides line up with TRBD2. V was pared by 5 bases and J by 8 bases, with 8 bases of the junction left unmatched. Germline values: CDR1 KGHSH, CDR2 LQKENI. The CDR3 has 16 residues. The chain's CDR3 is CASSKTSGRAIDEQFF. CDR3 DNA: TGTGCCAGCTCAAAGACTAGCGGGAGGGCCATCGATGAGCAGTTCTTC.

Remarks on this clone: Other nucleotide sequences in the sample specify the same CDR3. The rearrangement joins TRBV7-9 to TRBJ1-4; D might be TRBD1 (5 bases). Trimming removed 5 bases from V and 4 bases from J, with 11 bases in between. Germline lookup yields CDR1 SEHNR and CDR2 FQNEAQ (reference sequence). The CDR3 length is 14 residues. Written as DNA, the CDR3 is TGTGCCAGCAGCCCCGGGACTGGTAATGAAAAACTGTTTTTT. It translates to CASSPGTGNEKLFF.